This T cell receptor beta chain was obtained from a study of cytomegalovirus exposure and HLA in healthy donors. The protocol was immunoSEQ multiplex PCR, while the TCRdb copy is restricted to in-frame clones and leaves out a portion. The sample consists of roughly 70,000 clones, about 85% of them appearing once. The TCR comes from a man aged 25-45 years in good health and CMV-seronegative. Source material: PBMCs.

CDR3 bases: TGCGCCGACCCGGACAGGAAGAGATCTGGAAACACCATATATTTT. It translates to CADPDRKRSGNTIYF. The V call is TRBV10-1, the J call TRBJ1-3, with TRBD1 matching over 7 bases. CDR1 is WNHNN, CDR2 SYGVQD, per germline (reference sequence). V was pared by 11 bases and J by 1 base, with 11 bases of the junction left unmatched. The CDR3 covers 15 residues.